These 25 T cell receptor beta chains were sequenced from one sample in a study of CD8+CD57+ T cells in acquired aplastic anemia. It was genomic DNA that served as the template for profiling TCR beta VDJ and CDR3. TCRdb itself ran the reads through MiXCR, one entry per CDR3 protein. This sample has 250,000 to 350,000 distinct CDR3 sequences, with around 60% found just once. Material for sequencing was sorted CD4+, CD8+, or CD8+CD57+ T cells (not recorded which) from PBMCs. The source of these receptors is a human donor with severe aplastic anemia or a healthy control (not recorded which).

This clonotype came up many times. The chain is built from TRBV14 and TRBJ1-1; tentative D call: TRBD1 (5 bases). This CDR3 is built from 14 residues. V was cut by 3 bases and J by 3 bases, with 11 bases left in between. Germline assignment: CDR1 SGHDN and CDR2 FVKESK. The CDR3 spells CASSHGGIDTEAFF. DNA of the CDR3: TGTGCCAGCAGCCACGGGGGTATCGACACTGAAGCTTTCTTT. Variable domain in full (rest from reference TRBV14 and TRBJ1-1): EAGVTQFPSHSVIEKGQTVTLRCDPISGHDNLYWYRRVMGKEIKFLLHFVKESKQDESGMPNNRFLAERTGGTYSTLKVQPAELEDSGVYFCASSHGGIDTEAFFGQGTRLTVV.

The chain links TRBV29-1 to TRBJ2-7, with D possibly being TRBD2 (6 bases). The CDR3 spans 12 residues. Germline CDR1 and CDR2: SQVTM and ANQGSEA. Trimming stripped 4 bases from V and 3 bases from J, with 10 bases between. The CDR3 DNA is TGCAGCGTTGTCGGGGGAGGCTACGAGCAGTACTTC. Protein product: CSVVGGGYEQYF.

This clonotype has a handful of counts. This sequence joins TRBV12-3 or TRBV12-4 and TRBJ1-1; no reliable D call. The CDR3 totals 14 residues. Trimming shortened V by 3 bases and J by 1 base, and 9 bases separated the two germline ends. The CDR3 DNA reads as TGTGCCAGCAGTTTTACAGTGGAGAACACTGAAGCTTTCTTT. It yields the protein CASSFTVENTEAFF.

The chain recombines TRBV7-6 with TRBJ2-1; tentatively, D is TRBD2 (6 bases). Germline CDR1 SGHVS, CDR2 FNYEAQ. The CDR3 has 15 residues. The germline V and J ends were trimmed by 6 bases and 7 bases, with 19 bases remaining between them. As DNA, the CDR3 is TGTGCCAGCAGACCACACGGGACTTCTAGTAATGAGCAGTTCTTC. This translates into CASRPHGTSSNEQFF.

V gene TRBV9 combines with J gene TRBJ2-1, with 11 bases that match TRBD2. The germline V gene encodes CDR1 SGDLS and CDR2 YYNGEE. This CDR3 region has 17 residues. V lost 0 bases and J lost 7; bases outside the gene matches: 9. Here the CDR3 reads CASSVGPFSGRGNEQFF. In DNA, the CDR3 is TGTGCCAGCAGCGTAGGACCCTTTAGCGGGAGGGGGAATGAGCAGTTCTTC.

The chain links TRBV5-1 to TRBJ2-1, with 10 bases fitting TRBD2. J gave up 10 bases and V 4 bases, and 5 bases lay outside the gene matches. Germline values: CDR1 SGHRS, CDR2 YFSETQ. The CDR3 is 13 amino acids. The CDR3 is CASSLAGDWEQFF. DNA of the CDR3: TGCGCCAGCAGCCTAGCGGGAGACTGGGAGCAGTTCTTC. Looking up the rest from reference TRBV5-1 and TRBJ2-1 gives the full variable domain: KAGVTQTPRYLIKTRGQQVTLSCSPISGHRSVSWYQQTPGQGLQFLFEYFSETQRNKGNFPGRFSGRQFSNSRSEMNVSTLELGDSALYLCASSLAGDWEQFFGPGTRLTVL.

This clonotype is a singleton in its sample. Here the CDR3 reads CASTLWSGANVLTF. The CDR3 DNA is TGTGCCAGCACCCTATGGTCTGGGGCCAACGTCCTGACTTTC. The chain joins TRBV12-3 or TRBV12-4 to TRBJ2-6; D is undetermined. The CDR3 contains 14 residues. Trimming took off 7 bases at V and 1 base at J, with 8 bases between the two ends.

The chain carries TRBV10-3 and TRBJ2-2; 15 bases are a match to TRBD2. CDR3 length: 17 amino acids. The germline V gene has CDR1 ENHRY and CDR2 SYGVKD. J lost 8 bases, V lost 2 bases, and 6 bases had no gene match. The CDR3 here is CAISEDPGLAGGGELFF. The DNA of the CDR3 is TGTGCCATCAGTGAGGATCCCGGACTAGCGGGGGGGGGGGAGCTGTTTTTT.

With regard to this clonotype: This clone may be a read error of a much larger clone one base away. Here the CDR3 reads CASSLGGVFTGTQYF. CDR3 sequence (DNA): TGTGCCAGCAGCTTGGGGGGGGTTTTCACAGGTACGCAGTATTTT. The V gene is TRBV5-4, the J gene TRBJ2-3; perhaps TRBD2 as D (6 bases). CDR3 length: 15 amino acids. Germline V lookup: CDR1 SGHNT, CDR2 YYREEE (reference sequence).

This clonotype was counted many times. The V call is TRBV6-5, the J call TRBJ2-7; possible D gene TRBD2, 5 bases. V was pared by 5 bases and J by 5 bases, with 16 bases between. There are 14 residues in the CDR3. Germline lookup yields CDR1 MNHEY and CDR2 SVGAGI. For the CDR3, the DNA is TGTGCCAGCAGTATCTCTCCGGGGTTCCACGAGCAGTACTTC. Amino acid sequence: CASSISPGFHEQYF.

This clonotype was recorded many times. The chain combines TRBV12-3 or TRBV12-4 with TRBJ1-6, with a tentative D call TRBD1 (5 bases). V shed 2 bases and J shed 11 bases, with 10 bases lying between them. CDR3 length equals 13 residues. CDR3 in amino acids: CASSLMGGAPLHF. The CDR3, as DNA: TGTGCCAGCAGTTTAATGGGGGGGGCACCCCTCCACTTT.

This chain connects TRBV7-9 to TRBJ2-7; either TRBD1 or TRBD2 may supply D (6 bases each). Between the trimmed V and J ends, which lost 1 base and 2 bases, there was a span of 18 bases. The CDR3 totals 17 residues. Germline V gene data show CDR1 as SEHNR and CDR2 as FQNEAQ (reference sequence). The CDR3 loop reads CASSLDGGNSVTYEQYF. CDR3 nucleotides: TGTGCCAGCAGCTTAGACGGGGGCAACTCCGTTACCTACGAGCAGTACTTC.

This clonotype was detected many times. V is TRBV6-1 and J is TRBJ1-1, with D hard to call. There are 15 residues in the CDR3. Per the germline V gene, CDR1 is MNHNS and CDR2 is SASEGT. The V and J ends lost 4 bases and 0 bases respectively, with 12 bases between them. This CDR3 is CASSGQSIMNTEAFF. CDR3 sequence (DNA): TGTGCCAGCAGTGGGCAGTCAATCATGAACACTGAAGCTTTCTTT.

This clonotype was detected many times. The chain uses TRBV15 and TRBJ2-1, with 7 bases matching TRBD2. V dropped 3 bases and J dropped 6; count of bases not matched to a gene: 8. The germline gives CDR1 LNHNV, CDR2 YYDKDF (reference sequence). The CDR3 consists of 15 residues. This CDR3 reads CATSSLAGVVNEQFF. The CDR3 bases are TGTGCCACCAGCAGCCTTGCGGGGGTGGTCAATGAGCAGTTCTTC.

The chain couples TRBV25-1 to TRBJ1-1, with 7 bases identical to TRBD1. J was trimmed by 2 bases and V by 6 bases; bases with no gene match: 12. The CDR3 runs to 16 residues. Germline V gene data show CDR1 as MGHDK and CDR2 as SYGVNS. In DNA form, the CDR3 reads TGTGCCAGCAGCCAGACAGGGACGGTTTCTAACACTGAAGCTTTCTTT. Amino acid sequence: CASSQTGTVSNTEAFF.

The CDR3: CATRQDNEQFF. The CDR3 DNA sequence: TGTGCCACCAGGCAGGACAATGAGCAGTTCTTC. This chain connects TRBV24-1 to TRBJ2-1, with D unresolved. This CDR3 contains 11 residues. Trimming pared 7 bases from V and 5 bases from J, leaving 5 bases between. Germline V lookup: CDR1 KGHDR, CDR2 SFDVKD.

This rearrangement joins TRBV7-3 to TRBJ2-5; the match to TRBD1 covers 11 bases. Germline assignment: CDR1 SGHTA and CDR2 FQGTGA. There are 16 residues in the CDR3. Germline trimming cut 5 bases from V and 4 bases from J; bases unmatched to any gene: 9. The CDR3: CASSEGQGGRGETQYF. In nucleotides, the CDR3 is TGTGCCAGCAGCGAGGGACAGGGGGGGCGTGGAGAGACCCAGTACTTC. The whole variable domain, filled in from reference TRBV7-3 and TRBJ2-5, reads GAGVSQTPSNKVTEKGKYVELRCDPISGHTALYWYRQSLGQGPEFLIYFQGTGAADDSGLPNDRFFAVRPEGSVSTLKIQRTERGDSAVYLCASSEGQGGRGETQYFGPGTRLLVL.

As DNA, the CDR3 is TGTGCCAGCAGTTACTCAGGCCAATTGGGGGCCTATGGAAACACCATATATTTT. Its translation is CASSYSGQLGAYGNTIYF. V and J are TRBV6-5 and TRBJ1-3; D might be TRBD1 (6 bases). Per the germline V gene, CDR1 is MNHEY and CDR2 is SVGAGI. Trimming removed 0 bases at V and 3 bases at J, with 18 bases between. This CDR3 is built from 18 residues.

The chain couples TRBV7-3 to TRBJ2-1; D is unresolved. The CDR3 consists of 13 residues. V lost 1 base and J 5 bases, leaving 6 bases between the germline ends. The germline V gene has CDR1 SGHTA and CDR2 FQGTGA. The CDR3 spells CASSLMRDNEQFF. The CDR3 DNA reads TGTGCCAGCAGCTTAATGCGCGACAATGAGCAGTTCTTC.

The chain recombines TRBV6-2 or TRBV6-3 with TRBJ2-3, with 14 nucleotides matching TRBD2. Trimming at V came to 4 bases and at J to 4 bases, leaving 19 bases not matched to a gene. The length of the CDR3 is 21 residues. Germline V gives CDR1 MNHEY, CDR2 SVGEGT. The CDR3 DNA follows: TGTGCCAGCAGTTCGAAAAAGGGACTAGCGGGAGATTTAATTAAAGCAGATACGCAGTATTTT. It encodes CASSSKKGLAGDLIKADTQYF.

This clonotype occurred a few times. Just one base apart from a much larger clone, this may be a read error. CDR3 in DNA: TGTGCCAGCAGCCCTCCGGGGGGGCCAGGCGGGGAGCTGCTTTTT. Protein sequence: CASSPPGGPGGELLF. V gene TRBV7-3 combines with J gene TRBJ2-2, with TRBD2 matching over 8 bases. The CDR3 runs to 15 residues. Germline V gives CDR1 SGHTA, CDR2 FQGTGA.

This rearrangement joins TRBV15 to TRBJ2-1, with 7 nucleotides matching TRBD1. There are 14 residues in the CDR3. J was trimmed by 5 bases and V by 5 bases; bases with no gene match: 6. CDR1 and CDR2 from the germline V gene are LNHNV and YYDKDF (reference sequence). The CDR3 nucleotides are TGTGCCACCAGCGTCCGGGACAGACACAATGAGCAGTTCTTC. This gives the protein CATSVRDRHNEQFF. Full variable domain (rest looked up from reference TRBV15 and TRBJ2-1): DAMVIQNPRYQVTQFGKPVTLSCSQTLNHNVMYWYQQKSSQAPKLLFHYYDKDFNNEADTPDNFQSRRPNTSFCFLDIRSPGLGDTAMYLCATSVRDRHNEQFFGPGTRLTVL.

CDR3: CASSLQGPTTDTQYF. Here the CDR3 DNA reads TGTGCCAGCAGCTTACAGGGGCCAACCACAGATACGCAGTATTTT. V gene TRBV7-3 combines with J gene TRBJ2-3, with D possibly matching TRBD1 (6 bases). CDR1 is SGHTA, CDR2 FQGTGA, per germline. Trimming removed 2 bases from V and 2 bases from J, with 11 bases in between. The CDR3 runs 15 residues.

This clonotype was observed a few times. The CDR3 nucleotides are TGTGCCAGCAGGGGACAGGGAGAAGAGACCCAGTACTTC. Protein: CASRGQGEETQYF. The chain is built from TRBV7-9 and TRBJ2-5; 9 bases fit TRBD1. V was clipped by 6 bases and J by 3 bases; unmatched bases: 2. Germline CDR1 and CDR2: SEHNR and FQNEAQ (reference sequence). The CDR3 length is 13 residues. Complete variable domain (other parts from reference TRBV7-9 and TRBJ2-5): DTGVSQNPRHKITKRGQNVTFRCDPISEHNRLYWYRQTLGQGPEFLTYFQNEAQLEKSRLLSDRFSAERPKGSFSTLEIQRTEQGDSAMYLCASRGQGEETQYFGPGTRLLVL.

This clonotype came up a few times. The rearrangement uses TRBV15 and TRBJ1-1, with TRBD1 matching 7 bases. There are 13 residues in the CDR3. V shed 2 bases and J 4 bases; nucleotides not matched to a gene: 1. The germline gives CDR1 LNHNV, CDR2 YYDKDF (reference sequence). The chain's CDR3 is CATSRRQGTEAFF. CDR3 sequence (DNA): TGTGCCACCAGCAGAAGACAGGGCACTGAAGCTTTCTTT.